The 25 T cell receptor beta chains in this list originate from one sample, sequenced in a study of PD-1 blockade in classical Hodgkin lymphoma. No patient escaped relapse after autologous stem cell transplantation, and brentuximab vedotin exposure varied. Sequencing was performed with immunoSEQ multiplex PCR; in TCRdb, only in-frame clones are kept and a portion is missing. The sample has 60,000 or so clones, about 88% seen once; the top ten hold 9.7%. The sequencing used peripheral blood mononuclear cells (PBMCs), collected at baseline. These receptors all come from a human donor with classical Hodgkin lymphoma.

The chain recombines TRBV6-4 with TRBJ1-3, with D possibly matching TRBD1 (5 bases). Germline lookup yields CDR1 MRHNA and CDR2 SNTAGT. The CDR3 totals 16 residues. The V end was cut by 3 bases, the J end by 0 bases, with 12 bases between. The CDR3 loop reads CASSEGRVHSGNTIYF. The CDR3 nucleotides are TGTGCCAGCAGTGAGGGACGGGTTCACTCTGGAAACACCATATATTTT.

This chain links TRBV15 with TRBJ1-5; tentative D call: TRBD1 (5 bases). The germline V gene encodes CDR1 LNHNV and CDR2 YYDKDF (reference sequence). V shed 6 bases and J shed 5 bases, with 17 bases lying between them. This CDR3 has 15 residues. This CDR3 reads CATSQAWGSYQPQHF. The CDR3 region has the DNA TGTGCCACCAGTCAGGCTTGGGGGTCGTATCAGCCCCAGCATTTT.

This CDR3 is CASSKSVPGLAGGADTQYF. The DNA for the CDR3 is TGTGCCAGCAGCAAAAGTGTACCGGGACTAGCGGGAGGCGCAGATACGCAGTATTTT. V usage is TRBV7-3 and J usage is TRBJ2-3, with TRBD2 identical over 15 bases. J lost 4 bases, V lost 5 bases, and 13 bases had no gene match. The length of the CDR3 is 19 residues. CDR1 is SGHTA and CDR2 is FQGTGA in the germline V gene.

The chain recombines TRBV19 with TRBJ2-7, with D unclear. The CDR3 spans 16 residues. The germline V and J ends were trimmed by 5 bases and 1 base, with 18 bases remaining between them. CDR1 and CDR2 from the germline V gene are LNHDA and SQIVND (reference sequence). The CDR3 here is CASSQKARVLSYEQYF. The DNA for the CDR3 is TGTGCCAGTAGTCAAAAGGCAAGGGTACTTTCCTACGAGCAGTACTTC.

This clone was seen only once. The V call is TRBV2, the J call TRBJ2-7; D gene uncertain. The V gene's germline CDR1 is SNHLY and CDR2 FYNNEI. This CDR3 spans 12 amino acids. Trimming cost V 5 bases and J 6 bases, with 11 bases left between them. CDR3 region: CASSSDKGEQYF. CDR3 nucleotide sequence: TGTGCCAGCAGTAGCGACAAGGGCGAGCAGTACTTC.

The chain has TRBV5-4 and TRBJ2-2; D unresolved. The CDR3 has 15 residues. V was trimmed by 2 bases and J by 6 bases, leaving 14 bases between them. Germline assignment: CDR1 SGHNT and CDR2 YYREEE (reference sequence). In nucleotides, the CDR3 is TGTGCCAGCAGCTTTTTCCCGACGGATCCCGGGGAGCTGTTTTTT. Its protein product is CASSFFPTDPGELFF.

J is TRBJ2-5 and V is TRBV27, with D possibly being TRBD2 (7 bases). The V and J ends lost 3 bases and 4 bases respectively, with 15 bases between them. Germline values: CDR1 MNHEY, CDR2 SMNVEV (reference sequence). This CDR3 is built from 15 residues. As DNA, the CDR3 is TGTGCCAGCAGTTTCTCAAACGGGGGGCGAGAGACCCAGTACTTC. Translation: CASSFSNGGRETQYF.

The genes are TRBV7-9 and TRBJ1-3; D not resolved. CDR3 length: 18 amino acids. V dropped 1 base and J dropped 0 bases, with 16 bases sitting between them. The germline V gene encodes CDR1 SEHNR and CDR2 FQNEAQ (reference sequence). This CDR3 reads CASSLVPSSSRSGNTIYF. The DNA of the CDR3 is TGTGCCAGCAGCTTAGTCCCCTCCTCGTCCCGCTCTGGAAACACCATATATTTT.

Written as DNA, the CDR3 is TGTGCCGTAAGGACCAACCATTTTTTGACCGGGGAGCTGTTTTTT. It yields the protein CAVRTNHFLTGELFF. This chain connects TRBV10-3 to TRBJ2-2; D call uncertain. The CDR3 runs 15 residues. V was cut by 11 bases and J by 5 bases, with 21 bases left in between. Germline V gives CDR1 ENHRY, CDR2 SYGVKD.

The CDR3 DNA reads as TGTGCCAGCAGCCCGGGAATCACCTCCTACAATGAGCAGTTCTTC. Translating it yields CASSPGITSYNEQFF. The chain employs TRBV6-5 and TRBJ2-1; a weak D match, TRBD2 (5 bases). Between the trimmed V and J ends, which lost 6 bases and 0 bases, there was a span of 12 bases. Germline lookup yields CDR1 MNHEY and CDR2 SVGAGI. This CDR3 comprises 15 residues.

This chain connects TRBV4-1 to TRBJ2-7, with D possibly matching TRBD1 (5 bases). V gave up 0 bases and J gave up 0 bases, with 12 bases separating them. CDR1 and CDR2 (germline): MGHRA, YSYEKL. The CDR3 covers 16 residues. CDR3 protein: CASSQDHPTGSYEQYF. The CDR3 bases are TGCGCCAGCAGCCAAGATCACCCCACAGGCTCCTACGAGCAGTACTTC.

This CDR3 reads CASSQVIGVGETQYF. The CDR3 bases are TGCGCCAGCAGCCAAGTCATAGGGGTGGGAGAGACCCAGTACTTC. The J gene is TRBJ2-5, the V gene TRBV4-1, with TRBD1 as a possible D gene (5 bases). V gave up 1 base and J gave up 4 bases, with 13 bases separating them. The CDR3 loop spans 15 amino acids. Germline CDR1 MGHRA, CDR2 YSYEKL.

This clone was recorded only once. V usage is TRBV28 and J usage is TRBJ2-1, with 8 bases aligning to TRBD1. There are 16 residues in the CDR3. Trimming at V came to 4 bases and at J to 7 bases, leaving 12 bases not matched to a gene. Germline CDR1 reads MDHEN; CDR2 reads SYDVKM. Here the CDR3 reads CASSSAADRDGNEQFF. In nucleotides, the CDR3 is TGTGCCAGCAGTTCTGCCGCGGACAGGGACGGGAATGAGCAGTTCTTC.

The CDR3 spells CASSLGGPSPSTDTQYF. CDR3 DNA sequence: TGTGCCAGCAGCTTAGGCGGCCCATCCCCTAGCACAGATACGCAGTATTTT. The rearrangement uses TRBV5-4 and TRBJ2-3; no firm D call. The CDR3 totals 17 residues. Between the trimmed V and J ends, which lost 2 bases and 0 bases, there was a span of 16 bases. From germline, CDR1 is SGHNT and CDR2 YYREEE (reference sequence).

This CDR3 is CASSLSPGTLLGWFSETQYF. As DNA, the CDR3 is TGTGCCAGCAGTTTATCCCCCGGGACCCTGCTTGGATGGTTTTCGGAGACCCAGTACTTC. This chain uses TRBV28 with TRBJ2-5; D may correspond to TRBD1 or TRBD2 (5 bases each). Trimming removed 1 base from V and 5 bases from J, with 29 bases in between. This CDR3 has 20 amino acids. Looked up from germline, CDR1 is MDHEN and CDR2 is SYDVKM. The variable domain in full, completed from reference TRBV28 and TRBJ2-5, reads DVKVTQSSRYLVKRTGEKVFLECVQDMDHENMFWYRQDPGLGLRLIYFSYDVKMKEKGDIPEGYSVSREKKERFSLILESASTNQTSMYLCASSLSPGTLLGWFSETQYFGPGTRLLVL.

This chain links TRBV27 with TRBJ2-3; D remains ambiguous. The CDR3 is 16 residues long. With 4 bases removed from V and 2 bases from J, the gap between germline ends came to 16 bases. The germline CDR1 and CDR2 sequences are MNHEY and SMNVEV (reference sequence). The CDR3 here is CASSSWSEKITDTQYF. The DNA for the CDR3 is TGTGCCAGCAGTTCTTGGTCAGAAAAGATCACAGATACGCAGTATTTT.

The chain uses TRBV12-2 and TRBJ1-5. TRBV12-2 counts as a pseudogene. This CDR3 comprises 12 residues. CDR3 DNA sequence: TGTGCAAGTCGCTCCGGGGGTCAGCCCCAGCATTTT. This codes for CASRSGGQPQHF.

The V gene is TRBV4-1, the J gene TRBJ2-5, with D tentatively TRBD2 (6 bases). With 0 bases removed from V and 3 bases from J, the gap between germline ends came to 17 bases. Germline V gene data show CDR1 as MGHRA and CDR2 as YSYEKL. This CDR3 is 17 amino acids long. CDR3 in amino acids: CASSQDPPPGGKETQYF. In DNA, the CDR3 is TGCGCCAGCAGCCAAGACCCCCCCCCTGGGGGGAAAGAGACCCAGTACTTC.

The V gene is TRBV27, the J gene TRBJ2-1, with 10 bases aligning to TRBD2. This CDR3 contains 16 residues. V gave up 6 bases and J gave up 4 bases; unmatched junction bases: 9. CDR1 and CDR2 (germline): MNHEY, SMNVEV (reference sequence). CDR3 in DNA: TGTGCCAGCAGCCGTTCACTAGCGGGGTATTACAATGAGCAGTTCTTC. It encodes CASSRSLAGYYNEQFF.

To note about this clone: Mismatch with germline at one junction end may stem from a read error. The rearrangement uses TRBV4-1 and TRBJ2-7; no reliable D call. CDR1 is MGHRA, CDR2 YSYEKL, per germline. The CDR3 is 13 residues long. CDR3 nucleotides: TGCGCCAGCAGCCAAGTCGCCTCCAACGAGCAGTACTTC. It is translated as CASSQVASNEQYF.

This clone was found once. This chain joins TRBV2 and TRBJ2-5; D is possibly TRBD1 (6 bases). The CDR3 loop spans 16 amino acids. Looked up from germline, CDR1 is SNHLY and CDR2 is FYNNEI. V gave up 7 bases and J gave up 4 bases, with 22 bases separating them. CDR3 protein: CASTQGSLRGSETQYF. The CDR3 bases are TGTGCCAGCACTCAGGGGAGTCTTAGGGGATCAGAGACCCAGTACTTC.

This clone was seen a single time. CDR3 coding DNA: TGTGCCACCAGCACAAGACAGTCGCCAATTCCCCAGGGGGGGGAGTATTTT. It specifies CATSTRQSPIPQGGEYF. The gene calls are TRBV15 and TRBJ2-3; TRBD1 or TRBD2 may be the D gene (7 bases each). Trimming took 4 bases from V and 13 from J, leaving 30 bases between them. The CDR3 runs to 17 residues. The germline gives CDR1 LNHNV, CDR2 YYDKDF (reference sequence).

CDR3 residues: CASRPPGGVYSNQPQHF. The DNA for the CDR3 is TGTGCCAGCAGACCTCCCGGGGGGGTTTATAGCAATCAGCCCCAGCATTTT. The V gene is TRBV28, the J gene TRBJ1-5, with D tentatively TRBD1 (5 bases). The germline V gene encodes CDR1 MDHEN and CDR2 SYDVKM. Deletions cut 6 bases from V and 0 bases from J, with 18 bases between. This CDR3 contains 17 residues.

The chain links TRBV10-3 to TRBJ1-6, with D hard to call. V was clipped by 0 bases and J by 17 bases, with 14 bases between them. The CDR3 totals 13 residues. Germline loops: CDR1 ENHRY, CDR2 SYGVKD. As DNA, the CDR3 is TGTGCCATCAGTGAGTCAGAGGACTACGGGTTCCACTTT. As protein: CAISESEDYGFHF.

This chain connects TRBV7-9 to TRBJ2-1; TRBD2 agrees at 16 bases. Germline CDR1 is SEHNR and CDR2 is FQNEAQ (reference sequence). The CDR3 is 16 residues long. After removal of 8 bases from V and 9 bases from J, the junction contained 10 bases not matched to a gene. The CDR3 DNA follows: TGTGCCAGCGCCAGGGGGGGGACTAGCGGGAGGGCTGAGCAGTTCTTC. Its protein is CASARGGTSGRAEQFF. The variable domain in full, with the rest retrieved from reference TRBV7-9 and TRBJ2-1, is DTGVSQNPRHKITKRGQNVTFRCDPISEHNRLYWYRQTLGQGPEFLTYFQNEAQLEKSRLLSDRFSAERPKGSFSTLEIQRTEQGDSAMYLCASARGGTSGRAEQFFGPGTRLTVL.